The 21 T cell receptor beta chains below come from one sample, sequenced in a study of radiation and T cells in renal cell carcinoma (dated by TCRdb to about 2020). Library generation was performed with the immunoSEQ multiplex PCR assay. TCRdb re-hosts the immuneACCESS table, in-frame sequences only. Its copies lack some clones; in the studies checked, an unresolved V gene accounts for under half of them, and the cause for the rest is not known. In all, the sample holds about 130,000 clones, and about 88% of those were seen once. Of the sample, 12% is held by the ten largest clones. The time point label for this specimen denotes: baseline pretreatment blood. This specimen's treatment or condition label, per the study, means: 15 Gy SBRT to primary tumor, nephrectomy 4 weeks later. Sequencing used blood, obtained from a patient whose treatment included radiotherapy and nephrectomy. Receptor source: a woman aged 45-59 years with renal cell carcinoma.

The chain couples TRBV2 to TRBJ2-2; TRBD1 might be the D (5 bases). Trimming stripped 2 bases from V and 2 bases from J, with 12 bases between. Per the germline V gene, CDR1 is SNHLY and CDR2 is FYNNEI. This CDR3 has 16 amino acids. The CDR3 nucleotides are TGTGCCAGCAGTGAACTGGGGCAGGAAAACACCGGGGAGCTGTTTTTT. Translated, it gives CASSELGQENTGELFF.

The J gene is TRBJ1-1, the V gene TRBV2; 10 bases match TRBD1. The CDR3 sequence is 14 residues long. Germline assignment: CDR1 SNHLY and CDR2 FYNNEI. The V and J ends lost 6 bases and 3 bases, in that order; junction bases with no gene match: 4. CDR3 nucleotide sequence: TGTGCCAGCAGCGACAGGGGGCGATACACTGAAGCTTTCTTT. Translating gives CASSDRGRYTEAFF. Filled out from reference TRBV2 and TRBJ1-1, the complete variable domain reads EPEVTQTPSHQVTQMGQEVILRCVPISNHLYFYWYRQILGQKVEFLVSFYNNEISEKSEIFDDQFSVERPDGSNFTLKIRSTKLEDSAMYFCASSDRGRYTEAFFGQGTRLTVV.

This clone turned up a few times. The chain is built from TRBV6-5 and TRBJ1-4, with D unresolved. CDR3 length: 12 residues. Germline-derived CDR1 and CDR2 are MNHEY and SVGAGI. V was cut by 0 bases and J by 8 bases, with 4 bases left in between. This CDR3 is CASSYSGEKLFF. The CDR3 nucleotides are TGTGCCAGCAGTTACTCGGGGGAAAAACTGTTTTTT.

This chain joins TRBV7-6 and TRBJ2-5; 9 nucleotides agree with TRBD2. V trimming: 3 bases; J trimming: 5 bases; junction bases outside the gene matches: 7. Germline loops: CDR1 SGHVS, CDR2 FNYEAQ. This CDR3 contains 15 residues. The CDR3 protein is CASSLVAGVLETQYF. CDR3 nucleotides: TGTGCCAGCAGCTTGGTAGCGGGGGTGTTGGAGACCCAGTACTTC.

The chain is built from TRBV5-1 and TRBJ1-3; D is undetermined. The CDR3 is 13 residues long. The V gene's germline CDR1 is SGHRS and CDR2 YFSETQ. V was trimmed by 2 bases and J by 2 bases, leaving 5 bases between them. CDR3 loop: CASSFDAGNTIYF. Written as DNA, the CDR3 is TGCGCCAGCAGCTTTGATGCTGGAAACACCATATATTTT.

The chain joins TRBV7-2 to TRBJ2-3, with 11 nucleotides matching TRBD2. Germline loops: CDR1 SGHTA, CDR2 FQGNSA. This CDR3 has 16 residues. The ends lost 4 bases at V and 7 bases at J; junction bases unmatched: 10. The CDR3 is CASSSMTSGVVYTQYF. CDR3 sequence (DNA): TGTGCCAGCAGCTCGATGACTAGCGGGGTAGTGTATACGCAGTATTTT.

V gene TRBV18 combines with J gene TRBJ2-7, with D unclear. Per germline, CDR1 KGHSH and CDR2 LQKENI. The CDR3 runs to 12 residues. Deletions cut 4 bases from V and 4 bases from J, with 8 bases between. Here the CDR3 DNA reads TGTGCCAGCTCACTAACAGATTACGAGCAGTACTTC. Translation gives CASSLTDYEQYF.

The chain uses TRBV19 and TRBJ2-2, with D possibly TRBD1 on 6 matching bases. This CDR3 comprises 16 residues. Germline CDR1 reads LNHDA; CDR2 reads SQIVND (reference sequence). V lost 5 bases, J lost 1 base, and 14 bases lay in between. The CDR3 DNA sequence: TGTGCCAGTAGTCTTGTGGCAGGGGAGAACACCGGGGAGCTGTTTTTT. Its protein product is CASSLVAGENTGELFF.

V is TRBV7-2 and J is TRBJ1-1; TRBD1 matches at 8 bases. This CDR3 spans 14 amino acids. Per the germline V gene, CDR1 is SGHTA and CDR2 is FQGNSA. V lost 5 bases, J lost 3 bases, and 5 bases stayed unmatched. The CDR3 loop reads CASSPRGQHTEAFF. For the CDR3, the DNA is TGTGCCAGCAGCCCCAGGGGGCAACACACTGAAGCTTTCTTT. Full variable domain (rest looked up from reference TRBV7-2 and TRBJ1-1): GAGVSQSPSNKVTEKGKDVELRCDPISGHTALYWYRQSLGQGLEFLIYFQGNSAPDKSGLPSDRFSAERTGGSVSTLTIQRTQQEDSAVYLCASSPRGQHTEAFFGQGTRLTVV.

This chain connects TRBV4-1 to TRBJ1-5; TRBD1 matches at 7 bases. The V gene end was trimmed by 3 bases and the J gene end by 4 bases; junction bases not matched to a gene: 3. There are 14 residues in the CDR3. Germline assignment: CDR1 MGHRA and CDR2 YSYEKL. As DNA, the CDR3 is TGCGCCAGCAGCCACCCACAGGGGAATCAGCCCCAGCATTTT. Protein: CASSHPQGNQPQHF.

The V call is TRBV9, the J call TRBJ1-6, with D perhaps matching TRBD1 (5 bases). The CDR3 runs 15 residues. The V end was cut by 1 base, the J end by 6 bases, with 11 bases between. Germline CDR1 is SGDLS and CDR2 is YYNGEE. The CDR3: CASSVTGRANSPLHF. CDR3 coding DNA: TGTGCCAGCAGCGTAACGGGCAGGGCTAATTCACCCCTCCACTTT.

The chain has TRBV7-6 and TRBJ2-5, with 9 bases that match TRBD1. Germline trimming cut 2 bases from V and 5 bases from J; bases unmatched to any gene: 6. This CDR3 is built from 15 residues. Germline V CDR1 and CDR2: SGHVS, FNYEAQ. CDR3 region: CASSLRGQGGETQYF. In nucleotides, the CDR3 is TGTGCCAGCAGCTTAAGGGGACAGGGTGGCGAGACCCAGTACTTC. Drawing the rest from reference TRBV7-6 and TRBJ2-5, the complete variable domain is GAGVSQSPRYKVTKRGQDVALRCDPISGHVSLYWYRQALGQGPEFLTYFNYEAQQDKSGLPNDRFSAERPEGSISTLTIQRTEQRDSAMYRCASSLRGQGGETQYFGPGTRLLVL.

The chain carries TRBV5-1 and TRBJ2-2; D call uncertain. CDR1 is SGHRS and CDR2 is YFSETQ in the germline V gene. V lost 1 base to trimming and J lost 0 bases, with 7 bases between them. This CDR3 comprises 15 residues. In DNA form, the CDR3 reads TGCGCCAGCAGCTTGCCGACAACGAACACCGGGGAGCTGTTTTTT. The encoded protein is CASSLPTTNTGELFF.

Worth noting for this clone: The identical CDR3 is also encoded by other nucleotide sequences in the sample. The J gene is TRBJ1-5, the V gene TRBV2, with D unresolved. The V gene's germline CDR1 is SNHLY and CDR2 FYNNEI. V was shortened by 1 base and J by 0 bases, with 1 base between the two germline ends. The length of the CDR3 is 13 residues. CDR3 sequence reads: CASSEGSNQPQHF. CDR3 nucleotides: TGTGCCAGCAGTGAAGGTAGCAATCAGCCCCAGCATTTT.

This chain joins TRBV5-4 and TRBJ1-6; 7 positions agree with TRBD1. Germline V gene data show CDR1 as SGHNT and CDR2 as YYREEE (reference sequence). CDR3 length: 14 residues. V was clipped by 3 bases and J by 7 bases; unmatched bases: 4. The CDR3: CASSWDSKNSPLHF. The CDR3 coding sequence is TGTGCCAGCAGCTGGGACAGCAAAAATTCACCCCTCCACTTT. The variable domain in full, with the rest retrieved from reference TRBV5-4 and TRBJ1-6, is ETGVTQSPTHLIKTRGQQVTLRCSSQSGHNTVSWYQQALGQGPQFIFQYYREEENGRGNFPPRFSGLQFPNYSSELNVNALELDDSALYLCASSWDSKNSPLHFGNGTRLTVT.

V is TRBV28 and J is TRBJ1-6; D is unclear. Trimming took off 6 bases at V and 6 bases at J, with 6 bases between the two ends. This CDR3 has 12 amino acids. The germline V gene encodes CDR1 MDHEN and CDR2 SYDVKM. The CDR3 spells CASRDFNSPLHF. Written as DNA, the CDR3 is TGTGCCAGCAGAGACTTTAATTCACCCCTCCACTTT.

This chain connects TRBV2 to TRBJ2-1; no firm D call. Germline V CDR1 and CDR2: SNHLY, FYNNEI. V dropped 3 bases and J dropped 12 bases, with 12 bases sitting between them. CDR3 length equals 12 residues. Here the CDR3 reads CASSELSAGQFF. Written as DNA, the CDR3 is TGTGCCAGCAGTGAGTTAAGCGCCGGGCAGTTCTTC.

The count of this clone is one. The chain combines TRBV14 with TRBJ1-1; D gene ambiguous. The CDR3 totals 15 residues. CDR1 SGHDN and CDR2 FVKESK come from the germline V gene. V gave up 2 bases and J gave up 6 bases, with 16 bases separating them. CDR3: CASSQKRTSYSEAFF. CDR3 sequence (DNA): TGTGCCAGCAGCCAAAAAAGGACCTCTTATTCTGAAGCTTTCTTT. The full variable domain, its missing parts supplied by reference TRBV14 and TRBJ1-1, is EAGVTQFPSHSVIEKGQTVTLRCDPISGHDNLYWYRRVMGKEIKFLLHFVKESKQDESGMPNNRFLAERTGGTYSTLKVQPAELEDSGVYFCASSQKRTSYSEAFFGQGTRLTVV.

The chain joins TRBV5-1 to TRBJ2-7; TRBD1 agrees at 8 bases. Per the germline V gene, CDR1 is SGHRS and CDR2 is YFSETQ. Trimming took 4 bases from V and 5 from J; bases not matched to a gene: 11. The CDR3 sequence is 15 residues long. The CDR3 is CASSLKLRGQDEQYF. The CDR3 DNA sequence: TGCGCCAGCAGCCTCAAGTTGAGGGGACAGGACGAGCAGTACTTC.

This chain connects TRBV14 to TRBJ2-1; TRBD2 matches at 8 bases. V dropped 1 base and J dropped 4; count of bases not matched to a gene: 3. The CDR3 runs to 15 residues. Per germline, CDR1 SGHDN and CDR2 FVKESK. Here the CDR3 DNA reads TGTGCCAGCAGCCAAGGGCGGGGGGCTTACAATGAGCAGTTCTTC. Encoded protein: CASSQGRGAYNEQFF.

This CDR3 reads CASSPNRGTGNTIYF. The DNA for the CDR3 is TGTGCCAGCAGCCCTAACAGGGGCACTGGAAACACCATATATTTT. This chain connects TRBV7-2 to TRBJ1-3; 7 bases fit TRBD1. Unmatched junction bases numbered 6, after V lost 5 bases and J lost 2 bases. Looked up from germline, CDR1 is SGHTA and CDR2 is FQGNSA. The CDR3 loop spans 15 amino acids.